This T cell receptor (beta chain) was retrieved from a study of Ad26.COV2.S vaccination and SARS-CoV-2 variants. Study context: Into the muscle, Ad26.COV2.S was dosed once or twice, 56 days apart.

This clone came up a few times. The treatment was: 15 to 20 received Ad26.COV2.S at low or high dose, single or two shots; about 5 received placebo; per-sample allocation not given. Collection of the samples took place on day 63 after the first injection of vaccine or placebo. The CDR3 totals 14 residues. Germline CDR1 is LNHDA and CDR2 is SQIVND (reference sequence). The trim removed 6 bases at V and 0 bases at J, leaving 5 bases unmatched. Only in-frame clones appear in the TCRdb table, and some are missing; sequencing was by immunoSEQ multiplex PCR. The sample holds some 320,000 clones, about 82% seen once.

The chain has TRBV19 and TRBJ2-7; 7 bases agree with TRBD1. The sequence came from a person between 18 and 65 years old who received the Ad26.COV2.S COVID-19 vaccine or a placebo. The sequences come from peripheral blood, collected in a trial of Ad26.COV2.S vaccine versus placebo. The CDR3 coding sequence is TGTGCCAGTAGCTCCGGGACAGTCTCCTACGAGCAGTACTTC. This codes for CASSSGTVSYEQYF.